Listed below are T cell receptor beta chains from one sample, sequenced in a study of T cell responses to AZD1222 COVID-19 vaccine. Using immunoSEQ multiplex PCR, the repertoire was profiled, and TCRdb retains in-frame clones only, with some absent. The repertoire holds 100,000 to 150,000 clones, with 85% to 90% as singletons. The sequenced sample was peripheral blood, obtained on day 0 of AZD1222 vaccination. These receptors all stem from an adult in good health. The CDR3 runs from the conserved cysteine through the conserved F or W. A D gene is named only where the DNA matches it firmly. The listing skips clone size in some rows; elsewhere it reads once, few, many or a size class.

clone size: -
V gene: TRBV5-1
D gene: -
J gene: TRBJ1-1
CDR3 protein: CASSADNRVVSTEAFF
CDR3 DNA: TGCGCCAGCAGCGCGGACAACAGGGTGGTGAGCACTGAAGCTTTCTTT

clone size: -
V gene: TRBV7-9
D gene: -
J gene: TRBJ1-2
CDR3 protein: CASSFGLDPIYGYTF
CDR3 DNA: TGTGCCAGCAGCTTCGGCCTCGACCCCATATATGGCTACACCTTC

clone size: -
V gene: TRBV7-9
D gene: -
J gene: TRBJ1-3
CDR3 protein: CASSLAGGSGNTIYF
CDR3 DNA: TGTGCCAGCAGCTTAGCGGGAGGATCTGGAAACACCATATATTTT

clone size: once
V gene: TRBV18
D gene: -
J gene: TRBJ2-5
CDR3 protein: CASSPGETQYF
CDR3 DNA: TGTGCCAGCTCACCCGGGGAGACCCAGTACTTC

clone size: -
V gene: TRBV19
D gene: -
J gene: TRBJ2-2
CDR3 protein: CASTLGAQTGELFF
CDR3 DNA: TGTGCCAGTACCCTCGGCGCTCAGACCGGGGAGCTGTTTTTT

clone size: -
V gene: TRBV6-5
D gene: TRBD1
J gene: TRBJ2-1
CDR3 protein: CASLGQNNEQFF
CDR3 DNA: TGTGCCAGTCTGGGACAGAACAATGAGCAGTTCTTC

clone size: -
V gene: TRBV5-1
D gene: TRBD2
J gene: TRBJ2-2
CDR3 protein: CASSRGSLAGDGELFF
CDR3 DNA: TGCGCCAGCAGCCGCGGATCACTAGCGGGAGACGGGGAGCTGTTTTTT

clone size: -
V gene: TRBV5-5
D gene: -
J gene: TRBJ1-3
CDR3 protein: CASSLSLVNTIYF
CDR3 DNA: TGTGCCAGCAGCTTGAGTCTGGTAAACACCATATATTTT

clone size: -
V gene: TRBV4-1
D gene: -
J gene: TRBJ1-6
CDR3 protein: CASSQEGNRASYNSPLHF
CDR3 DNA: TGCGCCAGCAGCCAAGAAGGGAACAGGGCCTCCTATAATTCACCCCTCCACTTT

clone size: once
V gene: TRBV28
D gene: -
J gene: TRBJ1-1
CDR3 protein: CASSSRTNTEAFF
CDR3 DNA: TGTGCCAGCAGTAGCAGGACCAACACTGAAGCTTTCTTT

clone size: once
V gene: TRBV9
D gene: TRBD2
J gene: TRBJ2-2
CDR3 protein: CASSATRGGRFPGELFF
CDR3 DNA: TGTGCCAGCAGCGCGACTAGGGGCGGGAGGTTTCCCGGGGAGCTGTTTTTT

clone size: -
V gene: TRBV27
D gene: -
J gene: TRBJ1-5
CDR3 protein: CASSLSMAQGNQPQHF
CDR3 DNA: TGTGCCAGCAGTTTATCGATGGCCCAAGGCAATCAGCCCCAGCATTTT

clone size: -
V gene: TRBV27
D gene: -
J gene: TRBJ1-5
CDR3 protein: CASSLGGTNQPQHF
CDR3 DNA: TGTGCCAGCAGTTTAGGAGGGACCAATCAGCCCCAGCATTTT

clone size: -
V gene: TRBV19
D gene: -
J gene: TRBJ1-5
CDR3 protein: CASSIVGRVRNQPQHF
CDR3 DNA: TGTGCCAGTAGTATAGTAGGAAGGGTACGGAATCAGCCCCAGCATTTT

clone size: few
V gene: TRBV9
D gene: -
J gene: TRBJ1-2
CDR3 protein: CASSSMRGRYGYTF
CDR3 DNA: TGTGCCAGCAGCAGTATGCGGGGCCGCTATGGCTACACCTTC

clone size: -
V gene: TRBV9
D gene: TRBD1
J gene: TRBJ1-2
CDR3 protein: CASSVDGQGSWGYTF
CDR3 DNA: TGTGCCAGCAGCGTAGACGGACAGGGTTCGTGGGGCTACACCTTC

clone size: few
V gene: TRBV5-1
D gene: -
J gene: TRBJ1-3
CDR3 protein: CASRQAGSGNTIYF
CDR3 DNA: TGCGCCAGCCGCCAAGCCGGGTCTGGAAACACCATATATTTT

clone size: -
V gene: TRBV5-1
D gene: -
J gene: TRBJ1-4
CDR3 protein: CASSAGPGAIEKLFF
CDR3 DNA: TGCGCCAGCAGCGCGGGTCCGGGCGCGATTGAAAAACTGTTTTTT

clone size: -
V gene: TRBV7-6
D gene: -
J gene: TRBJ2-3
CDR3 protein: CASSLPNTDTQYF
CDR3 DNA: TGTGCCAGCAGCTTACCTAACACAGATACGCAGTATTTT